This TCR beta chain was sequenced in a study of cytomegalovirus exposure and HLA in healthy donors. Whole-study findings and limits: An analysis that was carried out later associated 15,000 to 20,000 TCR beta sequences with HLA alleles at 0.05 false discovery rate. No immune exposure information besides CMV serostatus was available.

Germline assignment: CDR1 SGHNT and CDR2 YENEEA. The CDR3 length is 15 residues. V dropped 0 bases and J dropped 6; count of bases not matched to a gene: 3. About this clone itself: As yet, its antigen is unknown.

It was with 60 Vbeta and 13 Jbeta primers that the PCR ran. Clones were read by immunoSEQ multiplex PCR, and TCRdb kept only the in-frame ones, dropping some. This table holds about 100,000 clones, about three quarters found once. The sequence was obtained from a man in his forties or fifties in good health and CMV-seropositive. Sequencing used PBMCs. V gene TRBV11-3 combines with J gene TRBJ2-3, with 10 bases that match TRBD1. The DNA for the CDR3 is TGTGCCAGCAGCTTAGATGGACAGGGGGACGATACGCAGTATTTT. Encoded protein: CASSLDGQGDDTQYF.